A single T cell receptor beta chain is shown here with its context. The CDR3 consists of 16 residues. The germline V gene has CDR1 SGDLS and CDR2 YYNGEE. The J segment lost 2 bases and the V segment lost 4 bases, leaving 5 bases of the junction unmatched. The sample belongs to a study of shared clonotypes between healthy human individuals. Background on the study: For every donor, three CD4 naive, three CD4 memory, two CD8 naive and one CD8 memory plates were used.

Terminally differentiated effector memory CD45RA+ cells were left out of the naive CD8 fraction, which was CD45RO-negative and positively selected for CCR7. The repertoire was sequenced with immunoSEQ multiplex PCR; TCRdb's copy has only in-frame clones and lacks some. The top ten hold around 1.7% of the sample, which has around 2.1 million clones, 85% to 95% seen once. Material: naive CD8+ T cells from PBMCs. The rearrangement joins TRBV9 to TRBJ2-5; 13 bases map to TRBD2. The sequence was collected from a man between 18 and 29 years old in good health. Some clones in this sample may be carry-over from other donors' samples. The CDR3 nucleotides are TGTGCCAGCAGCAGAGGGACTAGCGGGAAACAAGAGACCCAGTACTTC. The encoded protein is CASSRGTSGKQETQYF.